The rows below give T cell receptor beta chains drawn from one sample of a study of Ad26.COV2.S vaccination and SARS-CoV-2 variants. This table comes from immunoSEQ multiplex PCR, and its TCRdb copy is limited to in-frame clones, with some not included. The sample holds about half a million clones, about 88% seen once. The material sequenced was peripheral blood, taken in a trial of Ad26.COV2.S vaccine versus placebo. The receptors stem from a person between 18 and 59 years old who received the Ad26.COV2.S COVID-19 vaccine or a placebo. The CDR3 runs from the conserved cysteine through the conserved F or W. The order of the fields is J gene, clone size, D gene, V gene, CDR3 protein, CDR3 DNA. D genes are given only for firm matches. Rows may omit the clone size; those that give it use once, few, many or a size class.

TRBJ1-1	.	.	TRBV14	CASSQEYSEAFF	TGTGCCAGCAGCCAAGAATACTCTGAAGCTTTCTTT
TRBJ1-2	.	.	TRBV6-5	CASTLGGLGGYTF	TGTGCCAGCACCTTGGGGGGGCTGGGAGGCTACACCTTC
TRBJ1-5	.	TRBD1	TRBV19	CASSRDSGRLTQHF	TGTGCCAGTAGTAGGGACAGCGGTAGATTGACCCAGCATTTT
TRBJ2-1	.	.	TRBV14	CASSPQGFSEQFF	TGTGCCAGCAGCCCACAGGGCTTTTCTGAGCAGTTCTTC
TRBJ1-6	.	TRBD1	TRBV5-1	CASMSGTGNSPLHF	TGCGCCAGCATGTCTGGGACAGGAAATTCACCCCTCCACTTT
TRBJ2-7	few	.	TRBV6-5	CASSYGSRSYEQYF	TGTGCCAGCAGTTACGGCAGCCGATCCTACGAGCAGTACTTC
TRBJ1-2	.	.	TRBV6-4	CASRGDLTQGYTF	TGTGCCAGCAGAGGGGACCTCACCCAAGGCTACACCTTC
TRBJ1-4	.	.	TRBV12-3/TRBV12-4	CANSAGANEKLFF	TGTGCCAACTCCGCAGGGGCTAATGAAAAACTGTTTTTT
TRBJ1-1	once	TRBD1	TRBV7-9	CASSPTGTGVWTEAFF	TGTGCCAGCAGCCCTACCGGGACAGGGGTGTGGACTGAAGCTTTCTTT
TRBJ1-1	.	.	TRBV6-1	CASSEHSYTEAFF	TGTGCCAGCAGTGAACACAGTTACACTGAAGCTTTCTTT
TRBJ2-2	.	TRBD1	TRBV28	CASSKGTASTGELFF	TGTGCCAGCAGCAAGGGGACAGCAAGCACCGGGGAGCTGTTTTTT
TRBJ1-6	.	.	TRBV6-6	CASSPARSGAYNSPLHF	TGTGCCAGCAGTCCCGCCCGATCCGGGGCCTATAATTCACCCCTCCACTTT
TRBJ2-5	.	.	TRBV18	CASSPGTRETQYF	TGTGCCAGCTCTCCCGGGACAAGAGAGACCCAGTACTTC
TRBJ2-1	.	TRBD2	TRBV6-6	CASSGLAGDEQFF	TGTGCCAGTAGCGGACTAGCAGGCGATGAGCAGTTCTTC
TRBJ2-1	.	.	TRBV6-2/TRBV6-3	CASSYNGIPANEQFF	TGTGCCAGCAGTTACAACGGTATCCCCGCTAATGAGCAGTTCTTC
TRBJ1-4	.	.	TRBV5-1	CASSLKPPTNEKLFF	TGCGCCAGCAGCTTGAAACCGCCAACGAATGAAAAACTGTTTTTT
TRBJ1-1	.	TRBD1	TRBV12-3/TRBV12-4	CASSLTGGAEAFF	TGTGCCAGCAGTTTAACAGGGGGCGCTGAAGCTTTCTTT
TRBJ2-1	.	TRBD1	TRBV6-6	CASTKTPGQGSNEQFF	TGTGCCAGCACCAAAACGCCGGGACAGGGGTCCAATGAGCAGTTCTTC
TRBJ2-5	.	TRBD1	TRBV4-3	CASSHSTGETQYF	TGCGCCAGCAGCCACTCGACAGGGGAGACCCAGTACTTC
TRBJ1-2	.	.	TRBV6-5	CASSQTVSYGYTF	TGTGCCAGCAGTCAAACTGTAAGCTATGGCTACACCTTC